A selection of T cell receptor beta chains follows, all from one sample in a study of blood T cell repertoires in COVID-19. The repertoire was sequenced with immunoSEQ multiplex PCR; TCRdb's copy has only in-frame clones and lacks some. The sample lists fewer than 500,000 clones; more than 75% were seen once. The sequenced sample consisted of PBMCs or T cells enriched from blood (not recorded which). Receptors originate from a man between 25 and 39 years old who had recovered from COVID-19. CDR3s include the opening cysteine and the closing phenylalanine or tryptophan. The D gene is left open where the match is weak. Clone size is not always given. Where it is, it says once, few, many or a class for expanded clones.

d_call,v_call,j_call,clone_size,cdr3_aa,cdr3_nt
NA,TRBV7-6,TRBJ1-3,NA,CASSLVAISGNTIYF,TGTGCCAGCAGCTTAGTGGCAATCTCTGGAAACACCATATATTTT
TRBD1,TRBV7-2,TRBJ2-3,NA,CASSLTGGAGTDTQYF,TGTGCCAGCAGCCTAACAGGGGGCGCGGGCACAGATACGCAGTATTTT
NA,TRBV7-8,TRBJ1-1,once,CASSSPGRRTEAFF,TGTGCCAGCAGCTCCCCAGGGAGGCGGACTGAAGCTTTCTTT
NA,TRBV11-2,TRBJ2-7,NA,CASSLDRAYEQYF,TGTGCCAGCAGCTTAGATCGGGCCTACGAGCAGTACTTC
TRBD1,TRBV10-3,TRBJ1-1,NA,CATRGQVNTEAFF,TGTGCCACCAGGGGACAGGTGAACACTGAAGCTTTCTTT
NA,TRBV6-1,TRBJ1-2,NA,CASSEAAGLNYGYTF,TGTGCCAGCAGTGAAGCGGCAGGGCTCAACTATGGCTACACCTTC
NA,TRBV7-2,TRBJ1-2,NA,CASSLIDRSYGYTF,TGTGCCAGCAGCTTGATAGACAGGAGCTATGGCTACACCTTC
TRBD1,TRBV2,TRBJ2-4,NA,CASSGTGFAKNIQYF,TGTGCCAGCTCCGGGACAGGGTTTGCCAAAAACATTCAGTACTTC
NA,TRBV6-5,TRBJ2-3,NA,CASSQGSTQYF,TGTGCCAGCAGTCAGGGTTCTACGCAGTATTTT
TRBD1,TRBV29-1,TRBJ1-2,NA,CSVVGVRGNYGYTF,TGCAGCGTCGTCGGGGTCAGGGGGAACTATGGCTACACCTTC
NA,TRBV19,TRBJ2-5,few,CASSRPGFQETQYF,TGTGCCAGTAGTCGTCCAGGATTCCAAGAGACCCAGTACTTC
TRBD1,TRBV7-8,TRBJ1-5,NA,CASSHRDRGRQPQHF,TGTGCCAGCAGCCATCGAGACAGGGGGAGACAGCCCCAGCATTTT
NA,TRBV4-1,TRBJ1-1,NA,CASRPLLTPNTEAFF,TGCGCCAGCAGACCCCTACTGACACCGAACACTGAAGCTTTCTTT
TRBD1,TRBV25-1,TRBJ2-1,NA,CASSELDSGTGYNEQFF,TGTGCCAGCAGTGAACTAGACTCCGGGACAGGGTACAATGAGCAGTTCTTC
TRBD1,TRBV25-1,TRBJ1-2,NA,CASSGQGGFGYTF,TGTGCCAGCAGTGGCCAAGGGGGCTTTGGCTACACCTTC
TRBD1,TRBV2,TRBJ1-5,NA,CASKGQGSQPQHF,TGTGCCAGTAAGGGACAGGGGAGTCAGCCCCAGCATTTT
NA,TRBV19,TRBJ1-1,NA,CASSISGPETEAFF,TGTGCCAGTAGTATTAGTGGCCCGGAGACTGAAGCTTTCTTT
NA,TRBV4-3,TRBJ1-2,NA,CASSQEAGSNYGYTF,TGCGCCAGCAGCCAAGAGGCAGGGTCCAACTATGGCTACACCTTC
NA,TRBV5-6,TRBJ1-4,NA,CASSLLKAGGAFNEKLFF,TGTGCCAGCAGCTTGCTAAAGGCGGGGGGGGCCTTTAATGAAAAACTGTTTTTT
NA,TRBV25-1,TRBJ1-2,NA,CASSEFGPAGGYTF,TGTGCCAGCAGTGAATTCGGACCGGCGGGAGGCTACACCTTC
NA,TRBV5-1,TRBJ2-6,once,CASSGSRTAPSGANVLTF,TGCGCCAGCAGCGGATCAAGGACAGCCCCTTCTGGGGCCAACGTCCTGACTTTC
TRBD1,TRBV30,TRBJ2-3,once,CAWSTGLGGTGTDTQYF,TGTGCCTGGAGCACAGGTTTGGGCGGGACAGGGACAGATACGCAGTATTTT
NA,TRBV3-1/TRBV3-2,TRBJ2-1,NA,CASLGGSYNEQFF,TGTGCCAGCCTTGGGGGGTCCTACAATGAGCAGTTCTTC
TRBD1,TRBV18,TRBJ2-7,once,CASSPGTGTYEQYF,TGTGCCAGCTCACCCGGGACAGGGACCTACGAGCAGTACTTC
NA,TRBV9,TRBJ1-2,NA,CASSSRGPF,TGTGCCAGCAGCTCCCGAGGGCCCTTC